This entry features one T cell receptor (beta chain) sequence. Given the absence of the conserved phenylalanine or tryptophan at the CDR3 end, a read error is likely. The DNA is omitted, as the CDR3 cannot be located on it reliably, and the CDR3 follows TCRdb's listing. Measured with immunoSEQ multiplex PCR; TCRdb has only the in-frame clones, and not every one. The table lists tens of thousands of clones, approximately 80% of them singletons. Both ends counted, the CDR3 spans 13 residues. From germline, CDR1 is SGHTA and CDR2 FQGNSA. This sample was included in a study of blood T cell repertoires in COVID-19.

V gene TRBV7-2 combines with J gene TRBJ1-2; TRBD1, the table's D call, lacks a check against the DNA. The sequence came from a man aged 45-65 years with COVID-19, enrolled during active disease. Sequencing was performed on peripheral blood. CDR3 sequence reads: CASSPSRGNGRRL.